The present entry profiles one TCR beta chain with its context. Per the authors' pipeline: Filtering differed since immunoSEQ provided only junctions, with no quality scores. Method: immunoSEQ multiplex PCR; TCRdb's copy keeps in-frame clones and lacks some. V and J calls plus clone size are reproduced from that table; the DNA served to infer D and trimming. Of 1.6 million or so clones listed, 98% to 99% were seen once; the top ten hold roughly 0.35%. The data derive from a study of shared clonotypes between healthy human individuals. CD45RA+ naive and CD45RA-negative memory subsets were separated from CD4+ cells. Sequenced input: naive CD4+ T cells sorted from blood. The sample's subset: CD45RA+ positively selected. This sequence originates from a man younger than 40 in good health.

The DNA for the CDR3 is TGCGCCAGCAGCTCACAACCAGCCGGTGCAGGGGGCGGCTACGAGCAGTACTTC. This codes for CASSSQPAGAGGGYEQYF. The chain carries TRBV5-1 and TRBJ2-7, with 8 positions matching TRBD1. The germline gives CDR1 SGHRS, CDR2 YFSETQ. V shed 3 bases, J shed 3 bases, and the junction held 17 bases outside the gene matches. This CDR3 is built from 18 residues.